This is a list of T cell receptor beta chains from one sample in a study of cytomegalovirus exposure and HLA in healthy donors. Sequencing used immunoSEQ multiplex PCR; TCRdb keeps in-frame clones, though not all of them. The table records almost 200,000 clones, around three quarters of them present only once. Source material: PBMCs. All receptors derive from a man between 25 and 39 years old in good health and CMV-seronegative. Both conserved end residues are part of each CDR3.

j_gene: TRBJ2-7
v_gene: TRBV7-8
CDR3aa: CASSLESGQGGYEQYF

j_gene: TRBJ2-7
v_gene: TRBV28
CDR3aa: CASSSIPGTSANTYEQYF

j_gene: TRBJ2-2
v_gene: TRBV5-1
CDR3aa: CASGDHRGRTGELFF

j_gene: TRBJ2-3
v_gene: TRBV9
CDR3aa: CASSVGIQGAHGNTQYF

j_gene: TRBJ2-7
v_gene: TRBV6-1
CDR3aa: CASSETGVVYEQYF

j_gene: TRBJ2-3
v_gene: TRBV5-4
CDR3aa: CASSSESSWNTQYF

j_gene: TRBJ2-5
v_gene: TRBV5-1
CDR3aa: CASSLAGETQYF

j_gene: TRBJ1-1
v_gene: TRBV14
CDR3aa: CASSPTRDTEAFF

j_gene: TRBJ2-1
v_gene: TRBV19
CDR3aa: CASSIQGPYNEQFF

j_gene: TRBJ2-1
v_gene: TRBV27
CDR3aa: CASSSGTPPSDEQFF

j_gene: TRBJ2-7
v_gene: TRBV18
CDR3aa: CASSPQAGLGYYEQYF

j_gene: TRBJ2-2
v_gene: TRBV13
CDR3aa: CASSLYLAGTGAGELFF

j_gene: TRBJ2-7
v_gene: TRBV6-5
CDR3aa: CASRRTSGGTYEQYF

j_gene: TRBJ2-1
v_gene: TRBV5-4
CDR3aa: CASSLGFSDEQFF

j_gene: TRBJ2-7
v_gene: TRBV11-2
CDR3aa: CASSKYTEISIYEQYF

j_gene: TRBJ1-1
v_gene: TRBV5-1
CDR3aa: CASSSTGWGTEAFF

j_gene: TRBJ2-7
v_gene: TRBV5-1
CDR3aa: CASSWGGFDEQYF

j_gene: TRBJ1-1
v_gene: TRBV5-6
CDR3aa: CASSLRTGPTEAFF

j_gene: TRBJ1-1
v_gene: TRBV7-8
CDR3aa: CASSFDRAKNTEAFF

j_gene: TRBJ1-1
v_gene: TRBV5-4
CDR3aa: CASSLANRRPGGNTEAFF

j_gene: TRBJ1-3
v_gene: TRBV11-2
CDR3aa: CASSSDGSSGNTIYF

j_gene: TRBJ2-7
v_gene: TRBV5-6
CDR3aa: CASSLPHFLAGVMYEQYF

j_gene: TRBJ1-2
v_gene: TRBV19
CDR3aa: CASSTRQGADGYTF

j_gene: TRBJ2-2
v_gene: TRBV14
CDR3aa: CASSPTNTGELFF